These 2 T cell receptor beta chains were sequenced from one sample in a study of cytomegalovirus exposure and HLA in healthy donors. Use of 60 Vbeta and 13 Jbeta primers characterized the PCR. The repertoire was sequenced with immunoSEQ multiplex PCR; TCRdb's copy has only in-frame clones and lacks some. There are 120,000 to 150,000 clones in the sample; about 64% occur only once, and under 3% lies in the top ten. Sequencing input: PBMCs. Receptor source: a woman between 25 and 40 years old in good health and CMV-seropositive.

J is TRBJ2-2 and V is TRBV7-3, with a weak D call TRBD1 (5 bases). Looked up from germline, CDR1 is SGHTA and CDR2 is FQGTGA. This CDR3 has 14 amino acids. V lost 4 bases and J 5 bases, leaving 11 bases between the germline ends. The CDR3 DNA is TGTGCCAGCAGCTCCGGACACACTACCGGGGAGCTGTTTTTT. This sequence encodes CASSSGHTTGELFF. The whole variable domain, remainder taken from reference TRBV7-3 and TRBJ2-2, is GAGVSQTPSNKVTEKGKYVELRCDPISGHTALYWYRQSLGQGPEFLIYFQGTGAADDSGLPNDRFFAVRPEGSVSTLKIQRTERGDSAVYLCASSSGHTTGELFFGEGSRLTVL.

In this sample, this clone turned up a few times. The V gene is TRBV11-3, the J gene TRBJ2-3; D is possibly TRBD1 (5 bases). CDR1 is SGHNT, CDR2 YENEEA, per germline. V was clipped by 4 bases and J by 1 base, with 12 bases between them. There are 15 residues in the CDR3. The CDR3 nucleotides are TGTGCCAGCAGCTCTTCGGACACCCGCACAGATACGCAGTATTTT. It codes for CASSSSDTRTDTQYF.